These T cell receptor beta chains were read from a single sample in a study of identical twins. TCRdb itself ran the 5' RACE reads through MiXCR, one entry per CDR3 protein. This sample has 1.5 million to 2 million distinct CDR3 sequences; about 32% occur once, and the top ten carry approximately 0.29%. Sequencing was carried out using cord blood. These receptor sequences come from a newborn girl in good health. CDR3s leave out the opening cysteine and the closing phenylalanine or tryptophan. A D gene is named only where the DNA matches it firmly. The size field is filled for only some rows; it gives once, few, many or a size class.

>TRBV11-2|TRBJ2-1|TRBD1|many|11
AAGTGVYNEQF
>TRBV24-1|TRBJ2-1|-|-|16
ATSDPINDQSSYNEQF
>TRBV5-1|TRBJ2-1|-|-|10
ASSFERDEQF
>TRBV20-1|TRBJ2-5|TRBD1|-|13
SAKAGTGFLETQY
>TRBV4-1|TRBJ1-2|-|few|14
ASSQDPRRANYGYT
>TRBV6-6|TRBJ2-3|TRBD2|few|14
ASSYFSGGASDTQY
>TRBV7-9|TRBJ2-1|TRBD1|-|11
ASSERGRNEQF
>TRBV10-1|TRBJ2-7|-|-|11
ASTQGSSYEQY
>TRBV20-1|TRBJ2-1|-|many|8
GLGVNEQF
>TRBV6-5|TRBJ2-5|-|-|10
ANRSGVETQY
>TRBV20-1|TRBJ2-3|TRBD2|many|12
SATRTSGTDTQY
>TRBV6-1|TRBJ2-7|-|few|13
ASSEGWVSSYEQY
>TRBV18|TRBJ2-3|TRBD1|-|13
ASSPLFGQADTQY
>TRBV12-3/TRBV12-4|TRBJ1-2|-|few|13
ASSLMRGSPRGYT
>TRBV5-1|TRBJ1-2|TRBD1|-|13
ASSIRDRGSYGCT
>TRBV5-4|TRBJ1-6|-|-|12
ASSTDRNNSPLH
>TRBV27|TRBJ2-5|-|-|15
ASSYLNMWGAQETQY
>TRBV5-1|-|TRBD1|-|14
ASSLVTGVVSYEQY
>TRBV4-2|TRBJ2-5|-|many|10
ASSQAGREQY
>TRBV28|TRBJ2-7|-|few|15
ASSLLSWQGSSYEQY
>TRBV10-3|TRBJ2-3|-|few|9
AISEAITQY
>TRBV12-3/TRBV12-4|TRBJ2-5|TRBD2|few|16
ASSLGSGSGGDQETQY
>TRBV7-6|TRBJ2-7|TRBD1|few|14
ASSLVPGQGPYEQY
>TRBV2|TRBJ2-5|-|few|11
ASSDMGEETQY
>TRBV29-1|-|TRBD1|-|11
SVNRDRGYEQY
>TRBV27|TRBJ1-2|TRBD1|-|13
ASSLGAQGRYGYT
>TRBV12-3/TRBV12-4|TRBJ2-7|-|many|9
ASSAIYEQY
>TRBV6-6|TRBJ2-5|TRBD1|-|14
ASSYPFGTGQETQY
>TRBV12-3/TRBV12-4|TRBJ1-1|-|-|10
ASSLPRGSTF
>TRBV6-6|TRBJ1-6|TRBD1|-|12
ASSSTGANSPLH
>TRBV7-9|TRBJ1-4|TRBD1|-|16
ASSRRDRGPQTNEKLF